These 24 T cell receptor beta chains originate from one sample sequenced in a study of response to subunit inactivated influenza vaccine. TCRdb recomputed calls from the RT-PCR reads with MiXCR, one row per CDR3 protein. The profile shows a few hundred thousand distinct CDR3 sequences, approximately 11% of them singletons. The material was PBMCs from blood, obtained 45 days after vaccination. These receptor sequences come from a man aged 45-65 years who received an inactivated influenza vaccine.

This clonotype was detected ten times or more. The chain recombines TRBV29-1 with TRBJ1-1; no clear D. Germline V gene lookup returns CDR1 SQVTM and CDR2 ANQGSEA. V dropped 7 bases and J dropped 0 bases, with 6 bases sitting between them. CDR3 length: 11 amino acids. The CDR3 region has the DNA TGCAGCGCAACGATGAACACTGAAGCTTTCTTT. Residues: CSATMNTEAFF.

This clonotype was counted at least ten times. The chain employs TRBV20-1 and TRBJ2-7; 10 positions agree with TRBD2. The CDR3 has 12 amino acids. J gave up 4 bases and V 7 bases, and 4 bases lay outside the gene matches. Germline loops: CDR1 DFQATT, CDR2 SNEGSKA (reference sequence). The CDR3 DNA sequence: TGCAGTGGAGCGGGGGGGCGTTACGAGCAGTACTTC. Encoded protein: CSGAGGRYEQYF.

The table lists this clonotype with a few counts. The V call is TRBV18, the J call TRBJ2-1; the match to TRBD1 covers 8 bases. The germline CDR1 and CDR2 sequences are KGHSH and LQKENI. The V and J ends lost 0 bases and 4 bases, in that order; junction bases with no gene match: 8. The CDR3 extends over 17 amino acids. CDR3 DNA sequence: TGTGCCAGCTCACCACCGGGGAGGACAGGGCAATACAATGAGCAGTTCTTC. Its protein is CASSPPGRTGQYNEQFF.

This chain joins TRBV29-1 and TRBJ2-5; 10 nucleotides match TRBD2. This CDR3 contains 13 residues. Germline V lookup: CDR1 SQVTM, CDR2 ANQGSEA. Trimming took 5 bases from V and 1 from J; bases not matched to a gene: 1. CDR3: CSVRTSGQETQYF. CDR3 sequence (DNA): TGCAGCGTTAGGACTAGCGGCCAAGAGACCCAGTACTTC.

This clonotype showed up just a few times. J is TRBJ2-5 and V is TRBV28, with 13 bases fitting TRBD2. CDR3 length: 16 residues. The germline CDR1 and CDR2 sequences are MDHEN and SYDVKM. Losses at the gene ends were 3 bases for V and 1 base for J; bases not matched to a gene: 2. This chain's CDR3 is CASSLGLAGTQETQYF. CDR3 nucleotide sequence: TGTGCCAGCAGTTTGGGACTAGCGGGGACCCAAGAGACCCAGTACTTC.

This clonotype has a count of ten or more. This chain connects TRBV12-3 or TRBV12-4 to TRBJ1-1, with 8 nucleotides matching TRBD1. Unmatched junction bases numbered 7, after V lost 6 bases and J lost 4 bases. The CDR3 is 14 amino acids. Here the CDR3 reads CASSSHGQGTEAFF. For the CDR3, the DNA is TGTGCCAGCAGCTCGCATGGACAGGGCACTGAAGCTTTCTTT.

This clonotype was observed at least ten times. The V gene is TRBV10-3, the J gene TRBJ1-3; unclear D gene. The CDR3 is 12 amino acids. Germline V CDR1 and CDR2: ENHRY, SYGVKD. V lost 10 bases, J lost 1 base, and 8 bases lay in between. Written as DNA, the CDR3 is TGTGCCAGCGAGGGTTCTGGAAACACCATATATTTT. Translation: CASEGSGNTIYF.

Only a few counts were recorded for this clonotype. The chain combines TRBV10-3 with TRBJ2-7, with TRBD2 matching over 10 bases. Per the germline V gene, CDR1 is ENHRY and CDR2 is SYGVKD. After removal of 6 bases from V and 2 bases from J, the junction contained 4 bases not matched to a gene. This CDR3 contains 14 residues. Here the CDR3 reads CAIRTLAGPYEQYF. Here the CDR3 DNA reads TGTGCCATCAGGACACTAGCGGGGCCCTACGAGCAGTACTTC.

This clonotype was counted at least ten times. The chain has TRBV5-1 and TRBJ2-1, with TRBD1 matching over 9 bases. The CDR3 runs 15 residues. After removal of 3 bases from V and 7 bases from J, the junction contained 8 bases not matched to a gene. CDR1 and CDR2 (germline): SGHRS, YFSETQ. The CDR3 DNA follows: TGCGCCAGCAGCTCCGGTGGGACAGGGAGGAATGAGCAGTTCTTC. Its protein product is CASSSGGTGRNEQFF.

This clonotype was detected a few times. The CDR3 reads CASSQDINRETTYNEQFF. The CDR3 nucleotides are TGCGCCAGCAGCCAAGATATTAACAGGGAGACTACCTACAATGAGCAGTTCTTC. This rearrangement joins TRBV4-3 to TRBJ2-1; the D gene is possibly TRBD1 (6 bases). The germline V gene has CDR1 LGHNA and CDR2 YSLEER. The ends were cut back, 0 bases at V and 2 bases at J, with 17 bases in the middle. The CDR3 consists of 18 residues.

This clonotype occurred many times. This chain connects TRBV12-3 or TRBV12-4 to TRBJ2-5; 11 nucleotides agree with TRBD2. V lost 6 bases and J lost 3; bases outside the gene matches: 3. The CDR3 totals 14 residues. CDR3 sequence (DNA): TGTGCCAGCAGCATAGCGGGGGGGAAAGAGACCCAGTACTTC. Translated: CASSIAGGKETQYF.

This clonotype appeared many times. The chain uses TRBV5-6 and TRBJ2-2; 9 nucleotides align to TRBD1. The CDR3 is made up of 17 amino acids. The V segment lost 0 bases and the J segment 6 bases; nucleotides outside the gene matches: 9. Germline CDR1 is SGHDT and CDR2 is YYEEEE. Written as DNA, the CDR3 is TGTGCCAGCAGCTTGGACAGGGGGCGCGTTGTTTCCGGGGAGCTGTTTTTT. Its translation: CASSLDRGRVVSGELFF.

This clonotype has more than one count but fewer than ten. This chain connects TRBV14 to TRBJ2-3, with 7 bases that match TRBD1. V trimming: 2 bases; J trimming: 4 bases; junction bases outside the gene matches: 6. The length of the CDR3 is 15 residues. The germline CDR1 and CDR2 sequences are SGHDN and FVKESK. The DNA for the CDR3 is TGTGCCAGCAGCCAACGGAGAGGGGGCGCAGATACGCAGTATTTT. This translates into CASSQRRGGADTQYF. Drawing the rest from reference TRBV14 and TRBJ2-3, the complete variable domain is EAGVTQFPSHSVIEKGQTVTLRCDPISGHDNLYWYRRVMGKEIKFLLHFVKESKQDESGMPNNRFLAERTGGTYSTLKVQPAELEDSGVYFCASSQRRGGADTQYFGPGTRLTVL.

The chain uses TRBV5-1 and TRBJ2-5, with D possibly matching TRBD2 (6 bases). Germline V gene lookup returns CDR1 SGHRS and CDR2 YFSETQ. The length of the CDR3 is 15 residues. Trimming left V 0 bases short and J 0 bases short, with 9 bases between. The CDR3 loop is CASSLVSSDQETQYF. CDR3 nucleotide sequence: TGCGCCAGCAGCTTGGTTTCTAGCGACCAAGAGACCCAGTACTTC.

This clonotype was counted a few times. V gene TRBV28 combines with J gene TRBJ2-5, with 11 nucleotides matching TRBD2. The ends lost 6 bases at V and 1 base at J; junction bases unmatched: 4. Looked up from germline, CDR1 is MDHEN and CDR2 is SYDVKM. This CDR3 is 15 amino acids long. For the CDR3, the DNA is TGTGCCAGCAGCAAACTAGCGGGAGCCCAAGAGACCCAGTACTTC. It is translated as CASSKLAGAQETQYF.

The chain links TRBV27 to TRBJ2-1; 14 bases align to TRBD2. The V and J ends lost 6 bases and 10 bases, in that order; junction bases with no gene match: 5. The germline CDR1 and CDR2 sequences are MNHEY and SMNVEV (reference sequence). This CDR3 region has 14 residues. This chain's CDR3 is CASSRTSGGTEQFF. CDR3 in DNA: TGTGCCAGCAGCCGGACTAGCGGGGGGACCGAGCAGTTCTTC.

This clonotype was seen at least ten times. The V and J genes are TRBV7-2 and TRBJ2-7, with D tentatively TRBD2 (6 bases). This CDR3 is built from 15 residues. V was cut by 5 bases and J by 6 bases, with 20 bases left in between. In germline, CDR1 is SGHTA, CDR2 FQGNSA. The DNA for the CDR3 is TGTGCCAGCAGCCCTATTGAGCGGGCCCATCGCGAGCAGTACTTC. The encoded protein is CASSPIERAHREQYF.

This clonotype was seen many times. The gene calls are TRBV3-1 and TRBJ2-1; 8 bases are a match to TRBD2. CDR1 and CDR2 (germline): LGHDT, YNNKEL (reference sequence). The CDR3 extends over 13 amino acids. J was trimmed by 9 bases and V by 5 bases; bases with no gene match: 6. In DNA form, the CDR3 reads TGTGCCAGCAGCTTTTCGGGGGGGGCTGAGCAGTTCTTC. It specifies CASSFSGGAEQFF.

In its sample, this clonotype was seen many times. V is TRBV7-2 and J is TRBJ1-1; TRBD1 might be the D (6 bases). Germline-derived CDR1 and CDR2 are SGHTA and FQGNSA. V was shortened by 3 bases and J by 6 bases, with 11 bases between the two germline ends. This CDR3 is built from 13 residues. CDR3 loop: CASSFGTRAEAFF. The CDR3, as DNA: TGTGCCAGCAGCTTCGGGACAAGGGCTGAAGCTTTCTTT.

This clonotype occurred a few times. The V and J genes are TRBV20-1 and TRBJ2-5; the match to TRBD2 covers 11 bases. Germline V gives CDR1 DFQATT, CDR2 SNEGSKA (reference sequence). Trimming removed 3 bases from V and 5 bases from J; junction bases left unmatched: 8. This CDR3 comprises 15 residues. The CDR3, as DNA: TGCAGTGCTAGCCGGCTAGCGGGGGGTTTGGAGACCCAGTACTTC. Residues: CSASRLAGGLETQYF.

The rearrangement joins TRBV28 to TRBJ2-1, with TRBD1 identical over 8 bases. This CDR3 has 16 amino acids. Germline V gene sequence: CDR1 MDHEN, CDR2 SYDVKM. The J segment lost 2 bases and the V segment lost 7 bases, leaving 10 bases of the junction unmatched. The CDR3 DNA reads as TGTGCCAGCAAAAGGACAGGGAGAGCCACCTACAATGAGCAGTTCTTC. It yields the protein CASKRTGRATYNEQFF. The full variable domain, rest sourced from reference TRBV28 and TRBJ2-1, is DVKVTQSSRYLVKRTGEKVFLECVQDMDHENMFWYRQDPGLGLRLIYFSYDVKMKEKGDIPEGYSVSREKKERFSLILESASTNQTSMYLCASKRTGRATYNEQFFGPGTRLTVL.

With regard to this clonotype: An end of the junction does not agree with germline; a read error may underlie this. The chain employs TRBV20-1 and TRBJ2-3, with TRBD2 matching over 7 bases. The CDR3 loop spans 15 amino acids. Germline V gene sequence: CDR1 DFQATT, CDR2 SNEGSKA (reference sequence). Here the CDR3 reads CRSQRGGLNTATQYF. DNA of the CDR3: TGCAGAAGCCAGCGGGGAGGATTAAACACAGCTACGCAGTATTTT.

This clonotype has ten or more counts. This chain joins TRBV12-3 or TRBV12-4 and TRBJ2-1; possible D gene TRBD2, 7 bases. CDR3 size: 15 residues. V was shortened by 6 bases and J by 5 bases, with 17 bases between the two germline ends. The CDR3 DNA reads as TGTGCCAGCAGGAGGGGGGCTAGCGGTGACAATGAGCAGTTCTTC. Its translation: CASRRGASGDNEQFF.

This clonotype was counted between two and nine times. This rearrangement joins TRBV28 to TRBJ1-5; weak D call: TRBD1 (6 bases). CDR1 is MDHEN and CDR2 is SYDVKM in the germline V gene. Trimming removed 8 bases at V and 7 bases at J, with 12 bases between. The CDR3 runs 12 residues. This chain's CDR3 is CASLSGGQPQHF. In nucleotides, the CDR3 is TGTGCCAGCTTATCGGGGGGCCAGCCCCAGCATTTT.